This is a list of T cell receptor beta chains from one sample in a study of vaccination effects on CD4 cells after COVID-19. Clones were read by immunoSEQ multiplex PCR, and TCRdb kept only the in-frame ones, dropping some. The table shows about 66,000 clones, with around three quarters occurring only once. The antigens of these receptors remain unknown. Sequencing used CD4+ T cells from PBMCs cultured with HCoV-OC43 spike peptides, obtained after COVID-19 vaccination. The receptor source for this set is a human donor who received a COVID-19 vaccine. CDR3s include the opening cysteine and the closing phenylalanine or tryptophan. D genes are given only for firm matches. Expanded clones get a size class; other rows say once, few or many, or leave the size out.

j_gene | v_gene | d_gene | abundance | CDR3aa | CDR3nt
TRBJ2-3 | TRBV5-1 | TRBD2 | . | CASSPGGGASTDTQYF | TGCGCCAGCAGCCCGGGAGGGGGGGCTAGCACAGATACGCAGTATTTT
TRBJ2-5 | TRBV24-1 | TRBD2 | . | CATSGGGGAGETQYF | TGTGCCACCAGTGGGGGCGGGGGGGCCGGGGAGACCCAGTACTTC
TRBJ2-2 | TRBV9 | TRBD2 | . | CASSVVRLAGNTGELFF | TGTGCCAGCAGCGTAGTACGTCTAGCGGGTAACACCGGGGAGCTGTTTTTT
TRBJ1-2 | TRBV6-5 | TRBD1 | . | CASTPGQGISYTF | TGTGCCAGCACCCCGGGACAGGGGATTTCCTACACCTTC
TRBJ2-4 | TRBV7-2 | . | . | CASSQAGIQYF | TGTGCCAGCAGCCAGGCGGGCATTCAGTACTTC
TRBJ2-5 | TRBV5-6 | TRBD1 | few | CASSIDRAKETQYF | TGTGCCAGCAGCATCGACAGGGCCAAAGAGACCCAGTACTTC
TRBJ2-3 | TRBV7-3 | . | . | CASSLLGTDTQYF | TGTGCCAGCAGCTTACTCGGCACAGATACGCAGTATTTT
TRBJ2-1 | TRBV19 | TRBD2 | . | CASRTSGGFYEQFF | TGTGCCAGTAGGACTAGCGGGGGATTTTATGAGCAGTTCTTC
TRBJ2-5 | TRBV5-4 | TRBD2 | . | CASTLWGGVETQYF | TGTGCCAGCACTCTGTGGGGGGGTGTAGAGACCCAGTACTTC
TRBJ1-6 | TRBV7-3 | . | . | CASSLSGSSPLHF | TGTGCCAGCAGCTTATCAGGGAGTTCACCCCTCCACTTT
TRBJ2-1 | TRBV19 | TRBD2 | . | CASQTSLDINEQFF | TGTGCCAGCCAGACTAGCTTAGACATCAATGAGCAGTTCTTC
TRBJ2-1 | TRBV14 | . | . | CASSQVGALNEQFF | TGTGCCAGCAGCCAAGTAGGGGCCCTCAATGAGCAGTTCTTC
TRBJ2-3 | TRBV6-5 | TRBD1 | . | CASSWTGVDTQYF | TGTGCCAGCAGCTGGACAGGGGTCGATACGCAGTATTTT
TRBJ1-3 | TRBV15 | . | . | CATSRPGVSGNTIYF | TGTGCCACCAGCAGACCGGGGGTCTCTGGAAACACCATATATTTT
TRBJ2-1 | TRBV2 | . | . | CASRFYNEQFF | TGTGCCAGCAGGTTTTACAATGAGCAGTTCTTC
TRBJ1-4 | TRBV27 | . | . | CASSNRVPNEKLFF | TGTGCCAGCAGTAACAGGGTGCCTAATGAAAAACTGTTTTTT
TRBJ1-3 | TRBV4-1 | . | few | CASSQAVYSGNTIYF | TGCGCCAGCAGCCAAGCGGTCTACTCTGGAAACACCATATATTTT
TRBJ1-4 | TRBV5-6 | . | . | CASSLGRGATNEKLFF | TGTGCCAGCAGCTTGGGCCGGGGGGCAACTAATGAAAAACTGTTTTTT
TRBJ1-2 | TRBV6-5 | . | few | CASSRGPNYGYTF | TGTGCCAGCAGCCGAGGTCCTAACTATGGCTACACCTTC
TRBJ2-5 | TRBV7-3 | . | . | CASSLRAGLGETQYF | TGTGCCAGCAGCTTACGCGCAGGGCTTGGAGAGACCCAGTACTTC
TRBJ1-4 | TRBV5-6 | . | . | CASSPRVLGGKLFF | TGTGCCAGCAGCCCCCGGGTCTTGGGCGGAAAACTGTTTTTT
TRBJ1-3 | TRBV5-1 | . | few | CASSPQGFGSGNTIYF | TGCGCCAGCAGCCCGCAGGGTTTTGGTTCTGGAAACACCATATATTTT
TRBJ1-4 | TRBV29-1 | TRBD1 | . | CSVRDRATNEKLFF | TGCAGCGTACGGGACAGGGCTACTAATGAAAAACTGTTTTTT
TRBJ1-2 | TRBV6-5 | TRBD1 | . | CASRDRDVHGYTF | TGTGCCAGCAGGGACAGGGATGTTCATGGCTACACCTTC
TRBJ1-5 | TRBV30 | . | . | CAWSVGSNQPQHF | TGTGCCTGGAGCGTAGGTAGCAATCAGCCCCAGCATTTT
TRBJ2-5 | TRBV4-3 | TRBD2 | . | CASSQEASGGGKTQYF | TGCGCCAGCAGCCAAGAGGCTAGCGGGGGAGGGAAGACCCAGTACTTC
TRBJ1-3 | TRBV30 | . | few | CAWSVGYSGNTIYF | TGTGCCTGGAGTGTGGGGTACTCTGGAAACACCATATATTTT
TRBJ1-5 | TRBV19 | . | . | CASSRGYSNQPQHF | TGTGCCAGTAGTAGGGGTTATAGCAATCAGCCCCAGCATTTT
TRBJ2-3 | TRBV6-7 | . | . | CASSDRGTMYF | TGTGCCAGCAGTGATAGAGGGACAATGTATTTT
TRBJ1-3 | TRBV30 | . | . | CAWSRGGSGNTIYF | TGTGCCTGGAGCAGGGGTGGCTCTGGAAACACCATATATTTT
TRBJ2-3 | TRBV6-6 | . | . | CASSLSRGLTDTQYF | TGTGCCAGCAGTTTGTCTCGGGGCCTCACAGATACGCAGTATTTT
TRBJ2-3 | TRBV5-6 | . | . | CASSPVPSGGKGADTQYF | TGTGCCAGCAGCCCCGTCCCGTCAGGGGGGAAAGGAGCAGATACGCAGTATTTT
TRBJ2-5 | TRBV7-8 | . | . | CASSFSRQETQYF | TGTGCCAGCAGCTTTAGTCGCCAAGAGACCCAGTACTTC
TRBJ1-4 | TRBV5-1 | . | . | CASSSRRPGEKLFF | TGCGCCAGCAGCTCACGACGGCCCGGCGAAAAACTGTTTTTT
TRBJ2-2 | TRBV7-6 | TRBD2 | few | CASSLDRGGNGELFF | TGTGCCAGCAGCTTAGATCGCGGGGGGAACGGGGAGCTGTTTTTT
TRBJ1-2 | TRBV18 | TRBD1 | . | CASSPDVGTAGYGYTF | TGTGCCAGCTCACCTGATGTAGGGACAGCGGGCTATGGCTACACCTTC